This passage covers 4 T cell receptor beta chains from one sample sequenced in a study of blood T cell repertoires in COVID-19. Generated by immunoSEQ multiplex PCR, the TCRdb table keeps only in-frame clones and is missing some. The sample includes roughly 340,000 clones, 88% of them seen just once. Sequencing was carried out using peripheral blood. The receptors originated from a woman aged 70 to 79 with COVID-19, enrolled during active disease.

The count of this clone is one. The chain couples TRBV19 to TRBJ1-5; tentatively, D is TRBD1 (5 bases). The CDR3 has 15 residues. The V end was cut by 9 bases, the J end by 0 bases, with 15 bases between. The germline V gene encodes CDR1 LNHDA and CDR2 SQIVND (reference sequence). The CDR3 sequence: CASLNQGNSNQPQHF. The CDR3, as DNA: TGTGCCAGCCTAAACCAGGGAAATAGCAATCAGCCCCAGCATTTT.

The chain uses TRBV4-1 and TRBJ2-5; 12 bases line up with TRBD2. The junction had 3 bases not matched to a gene; V was cut back by 4 bases and J by 0 bases. CDR3 length equals 16 residues. Germline-derived CDR1 and CDR2 are MGHRA and YSYEKL. The DNA for the CDR3 is TGCGCCAGCAGCCGCGGACTAGCGGGGTACCAAGAGACCCAGTACTTC. Translating gives CASSRGLAGYQETQYF.

The chain links TRBV3-1 (or the pseudogene TRBV3-2) to TRBJ1-5; D is ambiguous. CDR3 size: 13 residues. The V end was cut by 1 base, the J end by 11 bases, with 12 bases between. CDR1 and CDR2 from the germline V gene are LGHDT and YNNKEL (reference sequence). CDR3 loop: CASSQGVTGTQHF. The DNA of the CDR3 is TGTGCCAGCAGCCAAGGGGTTACCGGGACCCAGCATTTT.

The rearrangement joins TRBV3-1 (or the pseudogene TRBV3-2) to TRBJ2-2; TRBD2 aligns across 11 bases. CDR3 length: 16 residues. With V trimmed by 5 bases and J by 5 bases, 7 bases remained unmatched. CDR1 and CDR2 from the germline V gene are LGHDT and YNNKEL (reference sequence). For the CDR3, the DNA is TGTGCCAGCAGCGATCTAGCGGGGGGAGGAACCGGGGAGCTGTTTTTT. Amino acids: CASSDLAGGGTGELFF.